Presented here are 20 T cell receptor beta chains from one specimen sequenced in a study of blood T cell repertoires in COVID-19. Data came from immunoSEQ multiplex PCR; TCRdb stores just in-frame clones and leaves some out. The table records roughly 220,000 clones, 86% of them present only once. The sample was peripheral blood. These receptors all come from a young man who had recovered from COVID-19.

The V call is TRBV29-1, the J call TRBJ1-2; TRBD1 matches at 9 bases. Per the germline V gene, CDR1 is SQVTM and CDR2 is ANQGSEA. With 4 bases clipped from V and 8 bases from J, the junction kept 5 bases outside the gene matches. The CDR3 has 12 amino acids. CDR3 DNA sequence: TGCAGCGTTGCAGGACAGGGGCGAGGCTACACCTTC. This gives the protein CSVAGQGRGYTF.

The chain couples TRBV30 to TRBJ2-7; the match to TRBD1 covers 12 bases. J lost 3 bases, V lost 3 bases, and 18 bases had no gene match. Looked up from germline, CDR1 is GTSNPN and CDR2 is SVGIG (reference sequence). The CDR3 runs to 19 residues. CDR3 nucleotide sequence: TGTGCCTGGAGGACAAACCCGGGACAGGGGGCATTTGGCGTCTACGAGCAGTACTTC. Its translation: CAWRTNPGQGAFGVYEQYF.

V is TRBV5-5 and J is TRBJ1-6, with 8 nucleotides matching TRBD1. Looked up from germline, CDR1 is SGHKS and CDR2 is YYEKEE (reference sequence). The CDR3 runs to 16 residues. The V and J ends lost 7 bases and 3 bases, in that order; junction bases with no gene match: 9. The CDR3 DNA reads TGTGCCAGCGTCAAGACAGGGGATAACTATAATTCACCCCTCCACTTT. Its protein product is CASVKTGDNYNSPLHF.

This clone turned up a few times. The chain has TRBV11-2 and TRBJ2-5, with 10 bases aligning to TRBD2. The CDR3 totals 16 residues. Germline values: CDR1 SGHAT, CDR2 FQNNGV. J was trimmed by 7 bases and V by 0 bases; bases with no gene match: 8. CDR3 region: CASSLDTSGVEATQYF. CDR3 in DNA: TGTGCCAGCAGCTTAGATACTAGCGGGGTCGAGGCGACCCAGTACTTC.

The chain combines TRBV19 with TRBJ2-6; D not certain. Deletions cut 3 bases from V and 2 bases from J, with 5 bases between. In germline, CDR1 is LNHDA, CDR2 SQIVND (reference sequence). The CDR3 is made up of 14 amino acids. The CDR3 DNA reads TGTGCCAGTAGTATGGCAACTGGGGCCAACGTCCTGACTTTC. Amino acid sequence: CASSMATGANVLTF.

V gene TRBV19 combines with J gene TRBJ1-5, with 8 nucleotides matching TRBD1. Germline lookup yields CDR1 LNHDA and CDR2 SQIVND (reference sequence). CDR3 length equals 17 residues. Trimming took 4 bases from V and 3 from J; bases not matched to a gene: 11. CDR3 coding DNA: TGTGCCAGTAGTACCTCGGGCAGGGGGCTAAACAATCAGCCCCAGCATTTT. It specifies CASSTSGRGLNNQPQHF.

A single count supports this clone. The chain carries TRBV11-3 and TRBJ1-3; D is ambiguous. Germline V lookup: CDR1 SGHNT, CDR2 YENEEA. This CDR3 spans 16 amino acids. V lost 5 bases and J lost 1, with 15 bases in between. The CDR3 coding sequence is TGTGCCAGCAGCCCATCTCCCCCGGGTTCTGGAAACACCATATATTTT. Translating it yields CASSPSPPGSGNTIYF.

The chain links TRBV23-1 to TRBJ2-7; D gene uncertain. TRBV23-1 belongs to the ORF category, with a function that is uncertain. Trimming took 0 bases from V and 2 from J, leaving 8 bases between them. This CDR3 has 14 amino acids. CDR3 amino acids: CASSQSSRAYEQYF. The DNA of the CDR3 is TGCGCCAGCAGTCAATCTTCCCGCGCCTACGAGCAGTACTTC.

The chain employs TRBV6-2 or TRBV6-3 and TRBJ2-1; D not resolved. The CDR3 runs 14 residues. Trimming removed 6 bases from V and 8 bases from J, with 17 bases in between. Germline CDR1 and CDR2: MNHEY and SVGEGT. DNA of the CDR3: TGTGCCAGCAGCCCCCAGGTGTCCCCTCATGAGCAGTTCTTC. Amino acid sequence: CASSPQVSPHEQFF.

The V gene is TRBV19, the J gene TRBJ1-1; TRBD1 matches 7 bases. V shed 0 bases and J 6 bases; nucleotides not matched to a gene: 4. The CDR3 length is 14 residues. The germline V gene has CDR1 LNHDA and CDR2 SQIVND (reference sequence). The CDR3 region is CASSIDRDRPEAFF. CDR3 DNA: TGTGCCAGTAGTATAGACCGGGACAGACCTGAAGCTTTCTTT.

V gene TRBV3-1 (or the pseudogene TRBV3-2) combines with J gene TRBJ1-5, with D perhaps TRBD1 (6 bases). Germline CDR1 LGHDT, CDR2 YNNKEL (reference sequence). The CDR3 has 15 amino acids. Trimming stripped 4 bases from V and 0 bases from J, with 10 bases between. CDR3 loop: CASSRDTHSNQPQHF. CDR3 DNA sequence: TGTGCCAGCAGCCGGGACACACATAGCAATCAGCCCCAGCATTTT.

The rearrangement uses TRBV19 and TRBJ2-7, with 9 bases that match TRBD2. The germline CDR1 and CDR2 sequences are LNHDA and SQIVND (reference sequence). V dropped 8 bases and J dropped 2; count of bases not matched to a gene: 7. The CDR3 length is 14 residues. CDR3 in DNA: TGTGCCAGTGCAATAGCGGGGGTGACCTACGAGCAGTACTTC. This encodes CASAIAGVTYEQYF.

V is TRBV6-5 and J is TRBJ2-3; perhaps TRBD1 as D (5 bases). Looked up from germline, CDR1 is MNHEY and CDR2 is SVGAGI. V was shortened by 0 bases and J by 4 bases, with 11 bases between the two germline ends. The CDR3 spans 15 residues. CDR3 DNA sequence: TGTGCCAGCAGTTACTCGATTAAGGGGTCAGATACGCAGTATTTT. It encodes CASSYSIKGSDTQYF.

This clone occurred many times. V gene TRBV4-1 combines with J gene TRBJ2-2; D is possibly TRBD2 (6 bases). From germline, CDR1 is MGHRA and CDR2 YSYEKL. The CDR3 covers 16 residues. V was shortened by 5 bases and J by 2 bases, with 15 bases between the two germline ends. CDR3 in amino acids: CASSWTIAANTGELFF. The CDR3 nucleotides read TGCGCCAGCAGCTGGACTATAGCGGCTAACACCGGGGAGCTGTTTTTT.

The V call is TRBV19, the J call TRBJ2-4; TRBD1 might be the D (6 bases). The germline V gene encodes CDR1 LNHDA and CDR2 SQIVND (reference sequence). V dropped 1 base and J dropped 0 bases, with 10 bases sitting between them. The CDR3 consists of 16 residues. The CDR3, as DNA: TGTGCCAGTAGTATAGTAGGGGGTCTAGCCAAAAACATTCAGTACTTC. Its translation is CASSIVGGLAKNIQYF.

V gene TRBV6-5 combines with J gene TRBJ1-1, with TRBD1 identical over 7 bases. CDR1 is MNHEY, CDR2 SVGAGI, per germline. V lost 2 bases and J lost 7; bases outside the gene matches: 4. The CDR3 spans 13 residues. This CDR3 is CASSYRGHGEAFF. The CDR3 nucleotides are TGTGCCAGCAGTTACAGGGGGCATGGTGAAGCTTTCTTT.

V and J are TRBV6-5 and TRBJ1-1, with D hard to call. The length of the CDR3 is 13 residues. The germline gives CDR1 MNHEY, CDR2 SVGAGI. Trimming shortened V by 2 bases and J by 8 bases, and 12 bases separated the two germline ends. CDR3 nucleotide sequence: TGTGCCAGCAGTTACAGACTGCCTGGGGAAGCTTTCTTT. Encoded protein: CASSYRLPGEAFF.

The CDR3 spells CASSYPLNRTTQPQHF. The CDR3 region has the DNA TGTGCCAGCAGTTACCCCCTGAATCGAACAACTCAGCCCCAGCATTTT. The chain joins TRBV6-5 to TRBJ1-5, with D hard to call. Per the germline V gene, CDR1 is MNHEY and CDR2 is SVGAGI. The CDR3 has 16 amino acids. Trimming took off 2 bases at V and 6 bases at J, with 17 bases between the two ends.

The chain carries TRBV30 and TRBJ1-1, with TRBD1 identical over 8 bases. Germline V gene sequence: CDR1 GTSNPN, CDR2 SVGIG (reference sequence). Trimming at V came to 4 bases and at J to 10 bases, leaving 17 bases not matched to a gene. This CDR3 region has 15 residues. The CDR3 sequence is CAWKAPGTGGLGAFF. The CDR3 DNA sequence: TGTGCCTGGAAGGCTCCCGGGACAGGTGGCCTGGGAGCTTTCTTT. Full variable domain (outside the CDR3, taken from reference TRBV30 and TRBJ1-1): SQTIHQWPATLVQPVGSPLSLECTVEGTSNPNLYWYRQAAGRGLQLLFYSVGIGQISSEVPQNLSASRPQDRQFILSSKKLLLSDSGFYLCAWKAPGTGGLGAFFGQGTRLTVV.

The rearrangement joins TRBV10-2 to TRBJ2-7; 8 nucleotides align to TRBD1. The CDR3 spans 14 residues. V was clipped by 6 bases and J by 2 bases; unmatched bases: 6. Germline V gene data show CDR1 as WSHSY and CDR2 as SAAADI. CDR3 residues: CASRGGQGTYEQYF. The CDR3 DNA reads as TGCGCCAGCAGGGGTGGACAGGGCACCTACGAGCAGTACTTC.